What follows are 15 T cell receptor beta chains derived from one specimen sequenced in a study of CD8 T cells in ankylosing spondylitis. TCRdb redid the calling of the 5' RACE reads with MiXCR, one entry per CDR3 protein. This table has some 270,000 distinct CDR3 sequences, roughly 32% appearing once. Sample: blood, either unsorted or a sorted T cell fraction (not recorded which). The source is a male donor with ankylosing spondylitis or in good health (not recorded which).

The CDR3 region has the DNA TGTGCCAGCAGTTTAAGGGTCGAATACAAGAACTATGGCTACACCTTC. Amino acid sequence: CASSLRVEYKNYGYTF. The rearrangement joins TRBV12-3 or TRBV12-4 to TRBJ1-2; D is undetermined. V was trimmed by 2 bases and J by 2 bases, leaving 15 bases between them. The CDR3 loop spans 16 amino acids.

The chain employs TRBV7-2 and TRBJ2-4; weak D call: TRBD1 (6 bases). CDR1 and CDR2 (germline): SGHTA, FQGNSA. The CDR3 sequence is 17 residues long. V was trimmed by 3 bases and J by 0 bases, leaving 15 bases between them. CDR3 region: CASSLPPGQIAKNIQYF. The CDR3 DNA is TGTGCCAGCAGCTTGCCCCCCGGACAGATAGCCAAAAACATTCAGTACTTC.

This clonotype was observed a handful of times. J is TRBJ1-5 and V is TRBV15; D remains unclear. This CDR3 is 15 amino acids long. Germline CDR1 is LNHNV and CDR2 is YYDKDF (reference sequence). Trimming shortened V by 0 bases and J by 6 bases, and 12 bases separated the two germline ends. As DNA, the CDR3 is TGTGCCACCAGCAGAGATATAGTGGGGTTTCAGCCCCAGCATTTT. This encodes CATSRDIVGFQPQHF.

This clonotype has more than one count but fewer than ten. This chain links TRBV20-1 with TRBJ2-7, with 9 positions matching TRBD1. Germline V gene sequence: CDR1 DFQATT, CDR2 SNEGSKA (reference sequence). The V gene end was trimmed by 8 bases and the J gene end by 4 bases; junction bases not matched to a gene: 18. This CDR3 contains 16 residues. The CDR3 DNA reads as TGCAGTCTTTACAGGGGGCCACCCCAAAAACTGTACGAGCAGTACTTC. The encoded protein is CSLYRGPPQKLYEQYF.

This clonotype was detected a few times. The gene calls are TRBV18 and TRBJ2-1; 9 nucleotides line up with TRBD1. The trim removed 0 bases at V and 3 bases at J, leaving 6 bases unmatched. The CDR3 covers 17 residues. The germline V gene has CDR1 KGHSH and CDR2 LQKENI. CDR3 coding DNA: TGTGCCAGCTCACCACCGGTGGGACAGGGACGCTACAATGAGCAGTTCTTC. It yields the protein CASSPPVGQGRYNEQFF.

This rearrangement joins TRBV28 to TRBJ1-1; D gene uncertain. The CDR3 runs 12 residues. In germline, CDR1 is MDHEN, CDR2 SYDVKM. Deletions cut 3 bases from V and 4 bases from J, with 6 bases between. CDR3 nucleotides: TGTGCCAGCAGTTTGTGGGCCACTGAAGCTTTCTTT. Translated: CASSLWATEAFF.

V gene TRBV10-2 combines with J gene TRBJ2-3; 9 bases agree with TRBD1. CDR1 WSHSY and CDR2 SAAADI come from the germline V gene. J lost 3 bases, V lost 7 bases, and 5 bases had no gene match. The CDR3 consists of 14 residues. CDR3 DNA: TGCGCCAGCACGGAGGGACAGGGAACAGATACGCAGTATTTT. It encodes CASTEGQGTDTQYF.

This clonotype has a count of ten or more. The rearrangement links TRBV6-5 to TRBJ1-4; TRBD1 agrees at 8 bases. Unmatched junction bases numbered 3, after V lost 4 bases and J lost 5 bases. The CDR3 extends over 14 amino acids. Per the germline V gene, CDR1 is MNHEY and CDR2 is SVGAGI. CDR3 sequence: CASSFGQGNEKLFF. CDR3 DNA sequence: TGTGCCAGCAGTTTCGGACAGGGAAATGAAAAACTGTTTTTT.

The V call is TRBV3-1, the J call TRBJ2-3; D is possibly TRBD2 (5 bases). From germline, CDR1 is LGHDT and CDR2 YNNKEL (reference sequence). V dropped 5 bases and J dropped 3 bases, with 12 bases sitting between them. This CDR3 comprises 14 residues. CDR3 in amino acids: CASSSRGETDTQYF. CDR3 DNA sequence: TGTGCCAGCAGCTCCCGGGGAGAGACAGATACGCAGTATTTT.

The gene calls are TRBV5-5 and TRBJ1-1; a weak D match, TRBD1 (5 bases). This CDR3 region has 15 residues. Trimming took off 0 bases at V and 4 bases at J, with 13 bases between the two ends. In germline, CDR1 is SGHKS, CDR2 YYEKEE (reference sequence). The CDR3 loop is CASSLVDKGGTEAFF. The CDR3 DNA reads TGTGCCAGCAGCTTGGTGGACAAGGGTGGCACTGAAGCTTTCTTT.

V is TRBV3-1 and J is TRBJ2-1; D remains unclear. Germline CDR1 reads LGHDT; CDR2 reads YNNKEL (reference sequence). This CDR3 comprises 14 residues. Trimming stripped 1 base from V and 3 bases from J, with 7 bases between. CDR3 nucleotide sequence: TGTGCCAGCAGCCAAGCCCTAAACTACAATGAGCAGTTCTTC. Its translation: CASSQALNYNEQFF.

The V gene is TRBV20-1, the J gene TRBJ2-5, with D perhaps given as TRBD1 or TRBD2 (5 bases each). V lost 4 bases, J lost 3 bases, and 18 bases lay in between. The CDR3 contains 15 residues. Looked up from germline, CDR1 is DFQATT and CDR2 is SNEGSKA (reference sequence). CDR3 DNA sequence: TGCAGTGCTACCCCAACCGGGGCAAAAAAAGAGACCCAGTACTTC. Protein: CSATPTGAKKETQYF.

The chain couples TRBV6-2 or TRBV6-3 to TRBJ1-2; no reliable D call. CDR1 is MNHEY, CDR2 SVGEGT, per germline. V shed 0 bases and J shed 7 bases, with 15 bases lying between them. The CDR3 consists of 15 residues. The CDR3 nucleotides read TGTGCCAGCAGTTACTCCCTTCGTCCCGGTACTGGCTACACCTTC. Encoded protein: CASSYSLRPGTGYTF.

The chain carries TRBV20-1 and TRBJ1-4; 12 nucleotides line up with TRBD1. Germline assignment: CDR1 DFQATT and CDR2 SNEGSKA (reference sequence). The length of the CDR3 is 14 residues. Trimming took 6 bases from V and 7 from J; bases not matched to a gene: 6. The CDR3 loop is CSAGTGGNREKLFF. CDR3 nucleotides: TGCAGTGCGGGGACAGGGGGCAATCGTGAAAAACTGTTTTTT.

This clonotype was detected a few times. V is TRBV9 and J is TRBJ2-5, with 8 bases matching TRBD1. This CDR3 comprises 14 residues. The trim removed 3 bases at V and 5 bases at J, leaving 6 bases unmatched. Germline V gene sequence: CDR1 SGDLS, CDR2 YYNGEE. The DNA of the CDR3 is TGTGCCAGCAGCGCGTCGGACAGGGCGGAGACCCAGTACTTC. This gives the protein CASSASDRAETQYF.